This is a list of T cell receptor beta chains from one sample in a study of beta chain features in type 1 diabetes. TCRdb's table, derived via immunoSEQ multiplex PCR, lists solely in-frame clones and lacks some. The table shows 230,000 or so clones, with roughly 17% occurring only once. The sequenced material came from naive CD4+ T cells from blood. These receptor sequences come from a man aged 25 to 40 with type 1 diabetes. CDR3s include the opening cysteine and the closing phenylalanine or tryptophan. A D gene is named only where the DNA matches it firmly. Size is omitted from some rows. Given values are once, few, many or a class for expanded clones.

>TRBJ2-3|TRBV7-9|-|few
CASSLLILEDTQYF
TGTGCCAGCAGCTTATTGATACTCGAAGATACGCAGTATTTT
>TRBJ2-1|TRBV5-1|TRBD2|few
CASSLARLADNEQFF
TGCGCCAGCAGCTTGGCGCGACTAGCGGACAATGAGCAGTTCTTC
>TRBJ2-5|TRBV25-1|-|-
CASSDLYRDTRETQYF
TGTGCCAGCAGTGATCTGTATAGAGATACGAGAGAGACCCAGTACTTC
>TRBJ2-1|TRBV9|TRBD2|-
CASTPRGLADNNEQFF
TGTGCCAGCACCCCGAGGGGACTAGCGGATAACAATGAGCAGTTCTTC
>TRBJ2-5|TRBV6-1|TRBD1|-
CASSSGTAEETQYF
TGTGCCAGCAGCTCCGGGACAGCGGAAGAGACCCAGTACTTC
>TRBJ2-3|TRBV13|-|-
CASSPRSSADTQYF
TGTGCCAGCAGCCCCAGAAGCTCAGCAGATACGCAGTATTTT
>TRBJ1-5|TRBV29-1|-|few
CSEKNSDRGQPQHF
TGCAGCGAGAAAAACTCGGATCGGGGTCAGCCCCAGCATTTT
>TRBJ2-7|TRBV29-1|-|few
CSVGALDEQYF
TGCAGCGTGGGGGCTTTGGACGAGCAGTACTTC
>TRBJ2-3|TRBV14|-|few
CASSPNLRDTQYF
TGTGCCAGCAGCCCCAACCTGCGCGATACGCAGTATTTT
>TRBJ2-5|TRBV13|-|few
CASSLKASQETQYF
TGTGCCAGCAGCTTAAAAGCCTCCCAAGAGACCCAGTACTTC
>TRBJ2-1|TRBV14|TRBD1|-
CASSGQGAEYNEQFF
TGTGCCAGCAGCGGACAGGGGGCAGAATACAATGAGCAGTTCTTC
>TRBJ1-5|TRBV29-1|TRBD1|-
CSAGDRVGQPQHF
TGCAGCGCCGGGGACAGGGTCGGGCAGCCCCAGCATTTT
>TRBJ1-5|TRBV18|TRBD1|-
CASSHGQGSSNQPQHF
TGTGCCAGCTCACACGGACAGGGGTCAAGCAATCAGCCCCAGCATTTT